This T cell receptor beta chain stems from a study of cytomegalovirus exposure and HLA in healthy donors. Regarding the study as a whole: Data from an earlier analysis indicated that most TCR beta V segments were productive either about 87% or about 30% of the time.

This PCR relied on a set of 60 Vbeta primers and 13 Jbeta primers. Only in-frame clones appear in the TCRdb table, and some are missing; sequencing was by immunoSEQ multiplex PCR. The data show roughly 150,000 clones, roughly 70% seen once. Trimming shortened V by 2 bases and J by 0 bases, and 15 bases separated the two germline ends. The CDR3 extends over 17 amino acids. CDR1 and CDR2 from the germline V gene are ENHRY and SYGVKD. In this sample, this clone turned up once. The target antigen is unknown. The origin of this receptor is a woman aged 40 to 50 in good health and CMV-seronegative. Sequenced: PBMCs. This sequence joins TRBV10-3 and TRBJ2-3; maybe TRBD2 (5 bases). CDR3 sequence (DNA): TGTGCCATCAGTGAGCTGGGAGACCCAACTAGCACAGATACGCAGTATTTT. Protein sequence: CAISELGDPTSTDTQYF.